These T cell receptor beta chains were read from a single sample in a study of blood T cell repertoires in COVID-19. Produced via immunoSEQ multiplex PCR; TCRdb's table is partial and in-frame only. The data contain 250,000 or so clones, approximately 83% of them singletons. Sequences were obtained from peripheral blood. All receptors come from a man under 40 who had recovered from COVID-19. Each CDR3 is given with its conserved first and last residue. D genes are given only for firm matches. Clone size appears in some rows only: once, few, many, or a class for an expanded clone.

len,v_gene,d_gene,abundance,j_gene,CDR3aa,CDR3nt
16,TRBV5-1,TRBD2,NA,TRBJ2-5,CASSLTLGLAEETQYF,TGCGCCAGCAGCTTGACCCTGGGACTAGCGGAAGAGACCCAGTACTTC
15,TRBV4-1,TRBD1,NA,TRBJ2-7,CASSQDRDRGWEQYF,TGCGCCAGCAGCCAAGATAGGGACAGGGGGTGGGAGCAGTACTTC
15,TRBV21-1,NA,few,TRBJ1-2,CASRSKRVRDYGYTF,TGTGCCAGCAGGAGTAAGCGCGTCAGAGACTATGGCTACACCTTC
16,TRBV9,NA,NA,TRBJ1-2,CASSPQGPPANYGYTF,TGTGCCAGCAGCCCCCAGGGGCCTCCGGCGAACTATGGCTACACCTTC
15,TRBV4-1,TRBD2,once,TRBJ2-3,CASSQLAGGRDTQYF,TGCGCCAGCAGCCAACTAGCGGGGGGCAGAGATACGCAGTATTTT
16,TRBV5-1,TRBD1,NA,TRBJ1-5,CASSLARGQVDQPQHF,TGCGCCAGCAGCTTGGCCCGGGGACAGGTCGATCAGCCCCAGCATTTT
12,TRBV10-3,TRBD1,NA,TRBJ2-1,CATGQGANEQFF,TGTGCCACCGGACAGGGGGCGAATGAGCAGTTCTTC
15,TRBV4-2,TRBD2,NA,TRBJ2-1,CASSRAGGPRNEQFF,TGTGCCAGCAGTCGAGCGGGGGGGCCGCGAAATGAGCAGTTCTTC
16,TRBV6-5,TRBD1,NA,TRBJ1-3,CASSYHRGLVGNTIYF,TGTGCCAGCAGTTACCACAGGGGGCTAGTTGGAAACACCATATATTTT
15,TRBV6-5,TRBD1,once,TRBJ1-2,CASRMRGTGDYGYTF,TGTGCCAGCAGGATGAGGGGGACAGGGGACTATGGCTACACCTTC
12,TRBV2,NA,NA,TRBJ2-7,CASSSDSNEQYF,TGTGCCAGCAGTTCGGACAGCAACGAGCAGTACTTC
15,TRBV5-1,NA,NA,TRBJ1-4,CASSSDRGDYEKLFF,TGCGCCAGCAGCTCAGACCGAGGCGATTATGAAAAACTGTTTTTT
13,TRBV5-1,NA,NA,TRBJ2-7,CASSLNSPSEQYF,TGCGCCAGCAGCTTGAACTCCCCGAGCGAGCAGTACTTC
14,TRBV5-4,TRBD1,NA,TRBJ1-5,CASSLQGANQPQHF,TGTGCCAGCAGCTTGCAGGGGGCCAATCAGCCCCAGCATTTT
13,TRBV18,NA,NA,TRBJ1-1,CASSVNKNTEAFF,TGTGCCAGCTCTGTCAACAAGAACACTGAAGCTTTCTTT
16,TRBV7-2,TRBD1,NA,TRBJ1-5,CASSFLGQGRNQPQHF,TGTGCCAGCAGCTTCCTAGGACAGGGGCGAAATCAGCCCCAGCATTTT
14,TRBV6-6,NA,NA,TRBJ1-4,CASSLRGGPEKLFF,TGTGCCAGCAGCCTCCGGGGAGGGCCCGAAAAACTGTTTTTT
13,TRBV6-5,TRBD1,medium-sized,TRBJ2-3,CAIGQGDTDTQYF,TGTGCCATCGGACAGGGGGACACAGATACGCAGTATTTT
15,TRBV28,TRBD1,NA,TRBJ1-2,CASSLIPGQSYGYTF,TGTGCCAGCAGTCTTATCCCGGGACAGAGCTATGGCTACACCTTC
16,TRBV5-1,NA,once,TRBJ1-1,CASSPQTGRHGSEAFF,TGCGCCAGCAGCCCCCAAACGGGCCGGCATGGGAGTGAAGCTTTCTTT
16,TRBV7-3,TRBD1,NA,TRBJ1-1,CASSAHRGSMNTEAFF,TGTGCCAGCAGCGCGCACAGGGGGAGCATGAACACTGAAGCTTTCTTT
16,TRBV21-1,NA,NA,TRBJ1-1,CASSKYRDRVNTEAFF,TGTGCCAGCAGCAAATATAGGGACAGGGTGAACACTGAAGCTTTCTTT
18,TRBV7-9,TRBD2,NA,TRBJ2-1,CASSSLTSGGRSYNEQFF,TGTGCCAGCAGCTCCCTAACTAGCGGGGGCCGCTCCTACAATGAGCAGTTCTTC
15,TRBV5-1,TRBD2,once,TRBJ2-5,CASSFKRGAVETQYF,TGCGCCAGCAGCTTCAAGCGGGGGGCCGTAGAGACCCAGTACTTC
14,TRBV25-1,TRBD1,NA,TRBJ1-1,CASSSQGALTEAFF,TGTGCCAGCAGTTCACAGGGGGCGTTGACTGAAGCTTTCTTT
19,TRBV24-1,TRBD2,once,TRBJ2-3,CATSGGRELAGGSTDTQYF,TGTGCCACCAGTGGGGGTAGGGAGCTAGCGGGGGGCTCCACAGATACGCAGTATTTT
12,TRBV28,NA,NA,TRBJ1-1,CASSFRSTEAFF,TGTGCCAGCAGTTTTCGGAGCACTGAAGCTTTCTTT
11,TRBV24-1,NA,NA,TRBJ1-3,CATAQTNTIYF,TGTGCCACCGCGCAAACAAACACCATATATTTT
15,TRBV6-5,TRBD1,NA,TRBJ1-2,CASSYSPGQGYGYTF,TGTGCCAGCAGTTATTCCCCGGGACAGGGGTATGGCTACACCTTC
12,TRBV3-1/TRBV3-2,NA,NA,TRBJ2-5,CASSLAGETQYF,TGTGCCAGCAGCCTTGCAGGAGAGACCCAGTACTTC
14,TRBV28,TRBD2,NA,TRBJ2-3,CASSSQRAGGTQYF,TGTGCCAGCAGTTCCCAGCGGGCGGGGGGTACGCAGTATTTT
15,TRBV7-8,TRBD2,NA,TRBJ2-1,CASSVGGGGYNEQFF,TGTGCCAGCAGCGTGGGCGGCGGGGGCTACAATGAGCAGTTCTTC
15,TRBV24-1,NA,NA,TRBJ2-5,CATSEGQGIRETQYF,TGTGCCACCAGTGAGGGTCAGGGCATCAGAGAGACCCAGTACTTC
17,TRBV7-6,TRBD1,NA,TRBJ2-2,CASSLGPGTANTGELFF,TGTGCCAGCAGCTTAGGCCCAGGGACAGCGAACACCGGGGAGCTGTTTTTT
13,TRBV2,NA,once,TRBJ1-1,CARIGQSNTEAFF,TGTGCCAGGATAGGACAGTCGAACACTGAAGCTTTCTTT
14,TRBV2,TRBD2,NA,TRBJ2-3,CASSLAGGVDTQYF,TGTGCCAGCAGTTTAGCGGGGGGCGTAGATACGCAGTATTTT
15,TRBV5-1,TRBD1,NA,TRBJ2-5,CASSSPTQGQETQYF,TGCGCCAGCAGCTCACCCACACAGGGGCAGGAGACCCAGTACTTC
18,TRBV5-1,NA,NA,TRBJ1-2,CASSLYGPGVATNYGYTF,TGCGCCAGCAGCTTATACGGGCCAGGGGTCGCAACTAACTATGGCTACACCTTC
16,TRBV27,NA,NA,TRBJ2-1,CASSLGGAISYNEQFF,TGTGCCAGCAGTTTGGGGGGGGCTATCTCCTACAATGAGCAGTTCTTC
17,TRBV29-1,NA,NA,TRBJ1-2,CSVEDRGAGALSYGYTF,TGCAGCGTTGAAGATCGGGGGGCCGGTGCACTCTCCTATGGCTACACCTTC